This T cell receptor (beta chain) is from a study of OX40 agonist ivuxolimab in advanced cancers. Study results and limitations: On average, CD8+ T cells had more expanded clones than CD4+.

TCRdb's table, derived via immunoSEQ multiplex PCR, lists solely in-frame clones and lacks some. The table includes tens of thousands of clones, roughly 90% detected once. A remark on this clone: Its target is unknown.

This specimen was CD4+ or CD8+ T cells sorted from blood, taken in a trial of the OX40 agonist ivuxolimab. The sequence derives from an adult with an advanced solid tumor such as melanoma, head and neck, liver or kidney cancer.

CDR3: CASSSWTGAEAFF. The CDR3 DNA reads as TGTGCCAGCAGCTCTTGGACAGGGGCGGAAGCTTTCTTT. The chain joins TRBV7-3 to TRBJ1-1; 9 positions match TRBD1. The CDR3 sequence is 13 residues long. Germline V CDR1 and CDR2: SGHTA, FQGTGA. The J segment lost 8 bases and the V segment lost 4 bases, leaving 5 bases of the junction unmatched.